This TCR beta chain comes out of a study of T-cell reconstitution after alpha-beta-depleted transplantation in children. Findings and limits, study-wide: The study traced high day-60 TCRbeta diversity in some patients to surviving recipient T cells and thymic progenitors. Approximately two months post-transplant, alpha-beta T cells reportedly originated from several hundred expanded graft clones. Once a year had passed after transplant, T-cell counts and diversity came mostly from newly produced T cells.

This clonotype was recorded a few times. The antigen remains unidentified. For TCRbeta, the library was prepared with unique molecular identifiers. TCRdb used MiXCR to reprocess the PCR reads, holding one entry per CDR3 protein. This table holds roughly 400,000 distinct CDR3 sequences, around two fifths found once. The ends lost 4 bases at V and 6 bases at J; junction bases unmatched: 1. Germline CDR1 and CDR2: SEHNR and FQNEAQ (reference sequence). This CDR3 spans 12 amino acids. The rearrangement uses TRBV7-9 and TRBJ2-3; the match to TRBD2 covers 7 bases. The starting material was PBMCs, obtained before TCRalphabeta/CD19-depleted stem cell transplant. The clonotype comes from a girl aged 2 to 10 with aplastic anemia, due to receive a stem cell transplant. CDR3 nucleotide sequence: TGTGCCAGCAGCTCCGGGAGGGATACGCAGTATTTT. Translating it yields CASSSGRDTQYF.